Detailed here is one T cell receptor (beta chain). Its antigen remains unidentified. CDR3 length: 15 amino acids. CDR1 and CDR2 from the germline V gene are LNHDA and SQIVND (reference sequence). The V and J ends lost 3 bases and 9 bases respectively, with 18 bases between them. Everyone who donated was a Caucasian adult who lived in Nashville, Tennessee. This sample was taken from a study of shared clonotypes between healthy human individuals. General study findings and limits: Naive CD4 clonotype sharing across several donors was approximately 5%.

Using immunoSEQ multiplex PCR, the repertoire was profiled, and TCRdb retains in-frame clones only, with some absent. The sample has about 1.4 million clones; roughly 97% are singletons. The receptor's source is a man aged 30-40 years in good health. Sequenced material: naive CD4+ T cells sorted from blood. Regarding subset: CD45RA+ positively selected. The V and J genes are TRBV19 and TRBJ2-1; D remains ambiguous. DNA for the CDR3: TGTGCCAGTAGTATGGGCGGCTACGGGTTTTCTGAGCAGTTCTTC. This gives the protein CASSMGGYGFSEQFF.